These 29 T cell receptor beta chains originate from one sample sequenced in a study of cytomegalovirus exposure and HLA in healthy donors. 60 Vbeta and 13 Jbeta primers were used in PCR. Some clones are missing from TCRdb's copy, which holds only in-frame ones; the method was immunoSEQ multiplex PCR. This sample's table has roughly 100,000 clones. Sequenced: PBMCs. The source is a man aged 45-60 years in good health and CMV-seronegative.

The rearrangement links TRBV5-6 to TRBJ1-1; possibly TRBD1 for D (6 bases). V lost 0 bases and J 0 bases, leaving 9 bases between the germline ends. The CDR3 length is 15 residues. Germline V gene lookup returns CDR1 SGHDT and CDR2 YYEEEE. Here the CDR3 reads CASSLGQVVNTEAFF. DNA for the CDR3: TGTGCCAGCAGCTTGGGACAGGTGGTGAACACTGAAGCTTTCTTT.

The chain recombines TRBV7-2 with TRBJ2-7; D gene uncertain. Germline CDR1 is SGHTA and CDR2 is FQGNSA. V was shortened by 5 bases and J by 0 bases, with 8 bases between the two germline ends. The CDR3 extends over 13 amino acids. CDR3 sequence: CASSPRSSYEQYF. For the CDR3, the DNA is TGTGCCAGCAGCCCTAGGAGCTCCTACGAGCAGTACTTC. Supplemented by reference TRBV7-2 and TRBJ2-7, the full variable domain reads GAGVSQSPSNKVTEKGKDVELRCDPISGHTALYWYRQSLGQGLEFLIYFQGNSAPDKSGLPSDRFSAERTGGSVSTLTIQRTQQEDSAVYLCASSPRSSYEQYFGPGTRLTVT.

CDR3 loop: CASSYAAGFEQFF. The CDR3 nucleotides read TGTGCCAGCAGTTACGCGGCGGGGTTTGAGCAGTTCTTC. This chain joins TRBV6-6 and TRBJ2-1; D perhaps matches TRBD2 (6 bases). Trimming removed 2 bases from V and 9 bases from J, with 11 bases in between. The CDR3 has 13 amino acids. Germline V gives CDR1 MNHNY, CDR2 SVGAGI (reference sequence).

The chain has TRBV7-9 and TRBJ1-4; D uncertain. CDR1 SEHNR and CDR2 FQNEAQ come from the germline V gene (reference sequence). The V end lost 5 bases, the J end lost 7 bases, and 11 bases lay between the germline ends. This CDR3 is built from 13 residues. CDR3: CASSSQGSEKLFF. For the CDR3, the DNA is TGTGCCAGCAGCAGCCAAGGGAGTGAAAAACTGTTTTTT.

The genes are TRBV9 and TRBJ2-1; TRBD2 matches at 12 bases. This CDR3 is 14 amino acids long. With 5 bases clipped from V and 12 bases from J, the junction kept 9 bases outside the gene matches. The germline V gene has CDR1 SGDLS and CDR2 YYNGEE. CDR3 residues: CASSAGLAGPGQFF. The CDR3 DNA reads as TGTGCCAGCAGTGCGGGACTAGCGGGCCCGGGGCAGTTCTTC.

The V call is TRBV29-1, the J call TRBJ1-5; tentative D call: TRBD1 (6 bases). Per germline, CDR1 SQVTM and CDR2 ANQGSEA. Trimming took off 5 bases at V and 2 bases at J, with 19 bases between the two ends. This CDR3 region has 16 residues. CDR3 DNA: TGCAGCGTTAAGTCCGAAGGGTCAGGGGGCAATCAGCCCCAGCATTTT. This encodes CSVKSEGSGGNQPQHF.

V usage is TRBV2 and J usage is TRBJ1-1; maybe TRBD1 (5 bases). The CDR3 consists of 14 residues. CDR1 and CDR2 from the germline V gene are SNHLY and FYNNEI. V was shortened by 7 bases and J by 2 bases, with 14 bases between the two germline ends. The CDR3 reads CASKGPYQNTEAFF. CDR3 DNA: TGTGCCAGCAAGGGGCCCTACCAAAACACTGAAGCTTTCTTT.

Notes on this clone: The junction departs from the called germline gene at one end, perhaps through a read error. The V gene is TRBV7-6, the J gene TRBJ1-1, with D possibly TRBD1 on 5 matching bases. This CDR3 is 15 amino acids long. In germline, CDR1 is SGHVS, CDR2 FNYEAQ. The CDR3 sequence: CASSPWGEGNAEAFF. The CDR3 DNA sequence: TGTGCCAGCAGCCCTTGGGGGGAGGGGAACGCTGAAGCTTTCTTT.

This chain links TRBV18 with TRBJ2-7; the D gene is possibly TRBD1 (5 bases). The CDR3 runs to 15 residues. With 4 bases removed from V and 4 bases from J, the gap between germline ends came to 17 bases. Germline assignment: CDR1 KGHSH and CDR2 LQKENI. CDR3: CASSLGHPAAYEQYF. The DNA for the CDR3 is TGTGCCAGCTCACTAGGACATCCTGCGGCTTACGAGCAGTACTTC.

This chain connects TRBV6-5 to TRBJ2-7; a weak D match, TRBD1 (5 bases). Trimming left V 7 bases short and J 3 bases short, with 16 bases between. The CDR3 runs 14 residues. CDR1 is MNHEY and CDR2 is SVGAGI in the germline V gene. The CDR3 region is CASTKQGPDYEQYF. In DNA, the CDR3 is TGTGCCAGCACCAAGCAGGGCCCCGACTACGAGCAGTACTTC.

This chain links TRBV6-1 with TRBJ2-1; D is uncertain. Per germline, CDR1 MNHNS and CDR2 SASEGT. Deletions cut 2 bases from V and 0 bases from J, with 11 bases between. This CDR3 is 16 amino acids long. The DNA of the CDR3 is TGTGCCAGCAGTGAATATGAGATACTCTCCTACAATGAGCAGTTCTTC. Translated, it gives CASSEYEILSYNEQFF.

V is TRBV5-1 and J is TRBJ1-2; possible D gene TRBD1, 6 bases. Germline CDR1 and CDR2: SGHRS and YFSETQ. V dropped 0 bases and J dropped 3 bases, with 9 bases sitting between them. The CDR3 is 14 amino acids. The CDR3 region is CASSLETGYYGYTF. CDR3 coding DNA: TGCGCCAGCAGCTTGGAAACAGGGTACTATGGCTACACCTTC. The full variable domain, in which reference TRBV5-1 and TRBJ1-2 provide the parts outside the CDR3, is KAGVTQTPRYLIKTRGQQVTLSCSPISGHRSVSWYQQTPGQGLQFLFEYFSETQRNKGNFPGRFSGRQFSNSRSEMNVSTLELGDSALYLCASSLETGYYGYTFGSGTRLTVV.

This chain uses TRBV1 with TRBJ2-7; the table's D call, TRBD2, has no DNA check behind it. TRBV1 represents a pseudogene. The CDR3 has 18 amino acids. DNA for the CDR3: TGCACCAGCAGCCAAGATCGGCCCCCCACGGGACTAGTCAACGAGCAGTACTTC. Translated: CTSSQDRPPTGLVNEQYF.

This chain connects TRBV9 to TRBJ1-2, with D hard to call. This CDR3 comprises 15 residues. Germline V gene data show CDR1 as SGDLS and CDR2 as YYNGEE. The ends were cut back, 0 bases at V and 3 bases at J, with 12 bases in the middle. The CDR3 sequence: CASSVEVGSDYGYTF. DNA for the CDR3: TGTGCCAGCAGCGTAGAGGTAGGGAGTGACTATGGCTACACCTTC.

This chain uses TRBV6-5 with TRBJ1-2; 7 bases are a match to TRBD1. The junction had 6 bases not matched to a gene; V was cut back by 3 bases and J by 2 bases. Germline V lookup: CDR1 MNHEY, CDR2 SVGAGI. There are 15 residues in the CDR3. The CDR3 nucleotides are TGTGCCAGCAGTTATTCCGGGACAGTGAACTATGGCTACACCTTC. It yields the protein CASSYSGTVNYGYTF.

This rearrangement joins TRBV1 to TRBJ2-3; the table calls TRBD2, which could not be checked here. TRBV1 is designated a pseudogene. This CDR3 spans 19 amino acids. Here the CDR3 DNA reads TGCACCCCCGACGGAGTAGGGCTAGCGGGGGGACATGACACAGATACGCAGTATTTT. Amino acids: CTPDGVGLAGGHDTDTQYF.

V usage is TRBV4-3 and J usage is TRBJ2-3; 7 bases map to TRBD1. The trim removed 1 base at V and 5 bases at J, leaving 24 bases unmatched. The germline gives CDR1 LGHNA, CDR2 YSLEER. The CDR3 length is 21 residues. The CDR3 DNA sequence: TGCGCCAGCAGCCAAGTTGTCTCAGTGGCCGGACAGGTTGGAGTGGGAGATACGCAGTATTTT. Residues: CASSQVVSVAGQVGVGDTQYF.

The CDR3 spells CASSSEGTGELFF. CDR3 coding DNA: TGTGCCAGCAGTTCCGAGGGCACCGGGGAGCTGTTTTTT. The chain combines TRBV6-5 with TRBJ2-2; tentative D call: TRBD2 (5 bases). Germline CDR1 MNHEY, CDR2 SVGAGI. Trimming took 4 bases from V and 4 from J, leaving 7 bases between them. The CDR3 is made up of 13 amino acids.

This chain connects TRBV9 to TRBJ1-2; 8 positions agree with TRBD1. V dropped 5 bases and J dropped 4; count of bases not matched to a gene: 10. Germline V lookup: CDR1 SGDLS, CDR2 YYNGEE. The CDR3 runs to 15 residues. In DNA form, the CDR3 reads TGTGCCAGCAGTCGAACGGGACAGGTACGCTATGGCTACACCTTC. It specifies CASSRTGQVRYGYTF.

The chain couples TRBV19 to TRBJ1-1; tentatively, D is TRBD1 (5 bases). The CDR3 length is 12 residues. Trimming removed 5 bases from V and 7 bases from J, with 11 bases in between. Germline lookup yields CDR1 LNHDA and CDR2 SQIVND (reference sequence). CDR3: CASSLGHLEAFF. The DNA of the CDR3 is TGTGCCAGTAGTCTCGGACACCTTGAAGCTTTCTTT.

This chain connects TRBV7-6 to TRBJ1-4, with 7 bases that match TRBD1. The trim removed 5 bases at V and 8 bases at J, leaving 8 bases unmatched. CDR1 is SGHVS, CDR2 FNYEAQ, per germline. There are 14 residues in the CDR3. The CDR3 here is CASSLDRVGEKLFF. The DNA of the CDR3 is TGTGCCAGCAGCCTCGACAGGGTCGGGGAAAAACTGTTTTTT.

As concerns this clone: One end of the junction fails to match germline, which may point to a read error. The rearrangement links TRBV7-7 to TRBJ1-5, with a weak D call TRBD1 (5 bases). Germline V CDR1 and CDR2: SSHAT, FNYEAQ (reference sequence). The CDR3 runs to 15 residues. Written as DNA, the CDR3 is TGTGCTAGCAGTTTCGAACAGGTTAGCAATCAGCCCCAGCATTTT. This codes for CASSFEQVSNQPQHF.

J is TRBJ1-1 and V is TRBV18; D unresolved. The CDR3 has 14 amino acids. The V and J ends lost 6 bases and 5 bases respectively, with 16 bases between them. Germline CDR1 reads KGHSH; CDR2 reads LQKENI. CDR3 protein: CASSEGIPGTEAFF. CDR3 sequence (DNA): TGTGCCAGCTCCGAGGGAATTCCGGGGACTGAAGCTTTCTTT.

The chain recombines TRBV7-2 with TRBJ1-5, with 7 bases lining up with TRBD1. This CDR3 has 14 amino acids. Germline CDR1 is SGHTA and CDR2 is FQGNSA. Trimming cost V 5 bases and J 5 bases; bases outside gene matches: 6. The CDR3 loop is CASSATGADQPQHF. The CDR3 nucleotides are TGTGCCAGCAGCGCTACAGGGGCGGATCAGCCCCAGCATTTT.

V is TRBV4-3 and J is TRBJ1-2; no firm D call. V gave up 1 base and J gave up 8 bases, with 14 bases separating them. CDR3 length: 14 residues. The germline gives CDR1 LGHNA, CDR2 YSLEER. The chain's CDR3 is CASSQASPGGGYTF. CDR3 DNA sequence: TGCGCCAGCAGCCAAGCGTCGCCGGGTGGGGGCTACACCTTC.

This chain links TRBV18 with TRBJ1-1; 8 bases align to TRBD1. V lost 3 bases, J lost 4 bases, and 7 bases stayed unmatched. CDR1 is KGHSH, CDR2 LQKENI, per germline. This CDR3 spans 15 amino acids. The chain's CDR3 is CASSPRDRIGTEAFF. The CDR3 DNA reads TGTGCCAGCTCACCTCGGGACAGGATAGGCACTGAAGCTTTCTTT.

As concerns this clone: The junction and the germline gene differ at one end; a read error may be behind it. The CDR3 loop is CASSPDAASSYEQYF. CDR3 coding DNA: TGTGCTAGCAGCCCAGATGCGGCCAGCTCCTACGAGCAGTACTTC. This rearrangement joins TRBV7-7 to TRBJ2-7; D not resolved. The CDR3 is 15 amino acids. The germline V gene has CDR1 SSHAT and CDR2 FNYEAQ (reference sequence). The full variable domain, rest sourced from reference TRBV7-7 and TRBJ2-7, is GAGVSQSPRYKVTKRGQDVTLRCDPISSHATLYWYQQALGQGPEFLTYFNYEAQPDKSGLPSDRFSAERPEGSISTLTIQRTEQRDSAMYRCASSPDAASSYEQYFGPGTRLTVT.

The DNA of the CDR3 is TGTGCCAGCAGGAGGGGGCTTTCCTACGAGCAGTACTTC. It yields the protein CASRRGLSYEQYF. The V and J genes are TRBV5-5 and TRBJ2-7, with 7 bases identical to TRBD1. CDR3 size: 13 residues. Germline V gene lookup returns CDR1 SGHKS and CDR2 YYEKEE (reference sequence). The junction had 3 bases not matched to a gene; V was cut back by 5 bases and J by 1 base.

J is TRBJ2-1 and V is TRBV19; a weak D match, TRBD1 (5 bases). From germline, CDR1 is LNHDA and CDR2 SQIVND (reference sequence). The CDR3 runs 15 residues. V was shortened by 7 bases and J by 0 bases, with 13 bases between the two germline ends. CDR3 DNA sequence: TGTGCCAGTAACAGGCCCGGCTACTCCTACAATGAGCAGTTCTTC. It codes for CASNRPGYSYNEQFF.